This T cell receptor beta chain comes out of a study of cytomegalovirus exposure and HLA in healthy donors. Study details: Previous work identified 120 million or so unique TCR beta sequences from around 200 million T cells.

The V end lost 3 bases, the J end lost 0 bases, and 8 bases lay between the germline ends. This CDR3 is 14 amino acids long. From germline, CDR1 is SGHTA and CDR2 FQGNSA. In the PCR, 60 Vbeta and 13 Jbeta primers were used. Some clones are missing from TCRdb's copy, which holds only in-frame ones; the method was immunoSEQ multiplex PCR. The sample holds some 97,000 clones, roughly 77% seen once. Specimen: PBMCs. The clonotype comes from a woman between 45 and 60 years old in good health and CMV-seropositive. The V and J genes are TRBV7-2 and TRBJ1-1, with no clear D. CDR3 in DNA: TGTGCCAGCAGCTTGGCAGGCATGAACACTGAAGCTTTCTTT. This sequence encodes CASSLAGMNTEAFF.